Listed below are T cell receptor beta chains from one sample, sequenced in a study of response to subunit inactivated influenza vaccine. MiXCR, applied by TCRdb to the RT-PCR reads, yields one record per CDR3 protein. The sample yields hundreds of thousands of distinct CDR3 sequences, around 10% seen once. These data also formed part of another study, on T cells expressing NK-cell markers.

The sample here was PBMCs from blood, taken on the day of vaccination. The origin of the receptors is a man aged 50 to 59 who received an inactivated influenza vaccine. Both conserved end residues are part of each CDR3.

V gene	J gene	CDR3 protein
TRBV12-3/TRBV12-4	TRBJ2-5	CASSSGGLAGETQYF
TRBV24-1	TRBJ2-1	CATRGGSSTNEQFF
TRBV25-1	TRBJ1-6	CASSDIGGGSPLHF
TRBV15	TRBJ2-7	CATSRDSRGPSYEQYF
TRBV28	TRBJ2-7	CASSSLSGSSYEQYF
TRBV6-5	TRBJ2-3	CASSYSTAGGPSDTQYF
TRBV18	TRBJ2-5	CASSPGVAETQYF
TRBV7-2	TRBJ2-2	CASSLGTSPGELFF
TRBV29-1	TRBJ2-7	CSVGAGSGEQYF
TRBV7-2	TRBJ2-3	CASRVPGGPDTQYF
TRBV12-3/TRBV12-4	TRBJ2-7	CASSLRLGGPQYF
TRBV7-2	TRBJ1-2	CASSDHYGYTF
TRBV29-1	TRBJ1-1	CSVGDIRGEAFF
TRBV7-8	TRBJ2-3	CASSPRGNPDTQYF
TRBV7-2	TRBJ1-1	CASSLSGRTIRSEAFF
TRBV7-2	TRBJ2-3	CASSPIFGTLDTQYF
TRBV7-2	TRBJ2-2	CASSFRGPGGELFF
TRBV7-8	TRBJ2-7	CASSLRGNSYEQYF
TRBV12-5	TRBJ2-3	CASALDTDTQYF
TRBV29-1	TRBJ2-1	CSVQREGREQFF
TRBV29-1	TRBJ2-1	CSVERLAAYNEQFF
TRBV4-3	TRBJ1-2	CASSKDRYGYTF
TRBV12-3/TRBV12-4	TRBJ2-5	CASTLGTSGRAVETQYF